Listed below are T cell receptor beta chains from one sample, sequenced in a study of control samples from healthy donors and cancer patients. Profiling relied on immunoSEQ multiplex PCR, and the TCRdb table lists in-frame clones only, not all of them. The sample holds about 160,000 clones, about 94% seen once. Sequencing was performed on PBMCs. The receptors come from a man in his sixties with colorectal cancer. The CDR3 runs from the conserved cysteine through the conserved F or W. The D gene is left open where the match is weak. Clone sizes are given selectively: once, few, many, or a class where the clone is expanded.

CDR3nt: TGCGCCGACGGGAAAGAAGATACGCAGTATTTT; CDR3aa: CADGKEDTQYF; v_gene: TRBV10-1; d_gene: NA; abundance: few; j_gene: TRBJ2-3; len: 11
CDR3nt: TGCGCCAGCAGGGAGGACGGGAACACTGAAGCTTTCTTT; CDR3aa: CASREDGNTEAFF; v_gene: TRBV10-1; d_gene: NA; abundance: NA; j_gene: TRBJ1-1; len: 13
CDR3nt: TGTGCCAGCAGCTTCTCAGAAGACTACTACACCTTC; CDR3aa: CASSFSEDYYTF; v_gene: TRBV11-2; d_gene: NA; abundance: NA; j_gene: TRBJ1-2; len: 12
CDR3nt: TGTGCCAGCAGCCTTAGGGGAGGACCGTACGGGGCCAACGTCCTGACTTTC; CDR3aa: CASSLRGGPYGANVLTF; v_gene: TRBV9; d_gene: NA; abundance: NA; j_gene: TRBJ2-6; len: 17
CDR3nt: TGCAGCGTAGCAGGGGTCGGGGAGACCCAGTACTTC; CDR3aa: CSVAGVGETQYF; v_gene: TRBV29-1; d_gene: NA; abundance: NA; j_gene: TRBJ2-5; len: 12
CDR3nt: TGTGCCAGCAGCTTAGCTTCAGGGGCAGCAGATACGCAGTATTTT; CDR3aa: CASSLASGAADTQYF; v_gene: TRBV7-9; d_gene: NA; abundance: NA; j_gene: TRBJ2-3; len: 15
CDR3nt: TGCAGCGTTGACGGGGGAATGGGGAATGAGCAGTTCTTC; CDR3aa: CSVDGGMGNEQFF; v_gene: TRBV29-1; d_gene: NA; abundance: NA; j_gene: TRBJ2-1; len: 13
CDR3nt: TGTGCCAGCAGCTATGGGACAGTCACTGAAGCTTTCTTT; CDR3aa: CASSYGTVTEAFF; v_gene: TRBV13; d_gene: TRBD1; abundance: NA; j_gene: TRBJ1-1; len: 13
CDR3nt: TGCAGTGCCCACAGGGACTACGAGCAGTACTTC; CDR3aa: CSAHRDYEQYF; v_gene: TRBV20-1; d_gene: NA; abundance: NA; j_gene: TRBJ2-7; len: 11
CDR3nt: TGCAGTGCTAGGGATGGCTACACCTTC; CDR3aa: CSARDGYTF; v_gene: TRBV20-1; d_gene: NA; abundance: NA; j_gene: TRBJ1-2; len: 9
CDR3nt: TGCAGCGCTCAATCCGGGGTTGGATTGGGAAACACCATATATTTT; CDR3aa: CSAQSGVGLGNTIYF; v_gene: TRBV29-1; d_gene: NA; abundance: NA; j_gene: TRBJ1-3; len: 15
CDR3nt: TGTGCCACCAGTGATTCTGACAGGGATGGCTACACCTTC; CDR3aa: CATSDSDRDGYTF; v_gene: TRBV24-1; d_gene: TRBD1; abundance: NA; j_gene: TRBJ1-2; len: 13
CDR3nt: TGTGCCAGCTCACTAAGGGATCCGGGGGCTAATGAAAAACTGTTTTTT; CDR3aa: CASSLRDPGANEKLFF; v_gene: TRBV18; d_gene: NA; abundance: NA; j_gene: TRBJ1-4; len: 16
CDR3nt: TGCGCCAGCAGCTTGTCGGGGACAGTATACAATGAGCAGTTCTTC; CDR3aa: CASSLSGTVYNEQFF; v_gene: TRBV5-1; d_gene: TRBD1; abundance: NA; j_gene: TRBJ2-1; len: 15
CDR3nt: TGTGCCAGCAGCTTGGGTGGGGAGTCGGAGCAGTACTTC; CDR3aa: CASSLGGESEQYF; v_gene: TRBV5-8; d_gene: NA; abundance: NA; j_gene: TRBJ2-7; len: 13
CDR3nt: TGTGCCAGCAGTTTATTAAGCCCGGCAGGCCCGAACACCGGGGAGCTGTTTTTT; CDR3aa: CASSLLSPAGPNTGELFF; v_gene: TRBV27; d_gene: NA; abundance: NA; j_gene: TRBJ2-2; len: 18
CDR3nt: TGTGCCAGCAGTCCTATTGTCGGGTCGCCGAAGGGTGCTTTCTTT; CDR3aa: CASSPIVGSPKGAFF; v_gene: TRBV2; d_gene: NA; abundance: NA; j_gene: TRBJ1-1; len: 15
CDR3nt: TGTGCCAGCAGCTTAGTTGGGACAGGCCCCTACGAGCAGTACTTC; CDR3aa: CASSLVGTGPYEQYF; v_gene: TRBV7-2; d_gene: TRBD1; abundance: NA; j_gene: TRBJ2-7; len: 15
CDR3nt: TGTGCCACCAGTGACCAACCGGGACAGTTCTATAGCAATCAGCCCCAGCATTTT; CDR3aa: CATSDQPGQFYSNQPQHF; v_gene: TRBV24-1; d_gene: TRBD1; abundance: NA; j_gene: TRBJ1-5; len: 18
CDR3nt: TGCGCCAGCAGTTCCGGGACTAGCGGGGGGTTTCGACCCTACGAGCAGTACTTC; CDR3aa: CASSSGTSGGFRPYEQYF; v_gene: TRBV10-2; d_gene: TRBD2; abundance: NA; j_gene: TRBJ2-7; len: 18
CDR3nt: TGCGCCAGCAGCCTGAGTATCAATGAGCAGTTCTTC; CDR3aa: CASSLSINEQFF; v_gene: TRBV5-1; d_gene: NA; abundance: NA; j_gene: TRBJ2-1; len: 12
CDR3nt: TGTGCCAGCAGCCCGCGGGACGGCTCCTACGAGCAGTACTTC; CDR3aa: CASSPRDGSYEQYF; v_gene: TRBV7-9; d_gene: NA; abundance: NA; j_gene: TRBJ2-7; len: 14
CDR3nt: TGTGCCAGCGAACCCACATCGGGTAGCGAAAAACTGTTTTTT; CDR3aa: CASEPTSGSEKLFF; v_gene: TRBV6-6; d_gene: NA; abundance: NA; j_gene: TRBJ1-4; len: 14
CDR3nt: TGCGCCAGCAGATCGAGGTCGGGGAGCACCGGGGAGCTGTTTTTT; CDR3aa: CASRSRSGSTGELFF; v_gene: TRBV5-1; d_gene: NA; abundance: NA; j_gene: TRBJ2-2; len: 15
CDR3nt: TGTGCCAGCAGTTTATTCGGGAAGGGGAAAGGCTCCTACGAGCAGTACTTC; CDR3aa: CASSLFGKGKGSYEQYF; v_gene: TRBV28; d_gene: NA; abundance: NA; j_gene: TRBJ2-7; len: 17
CDR3nt: TGTGCCAGCAGCCAAGGACTAGCGGGGGCTTCCTACAATGAGCAGTTCTTC; CDR3aa: CASSQGLAGASYNEQFF; v_gene: TRBV5-4; d_gene: TRBD2; abundance: NA; j_gene: TRBJ2-1; len: 17
CDR3nt: TGTGCCAGCATCAGGAGGGCCTACGAGCAGTACTTC; CDR3aa: CASIRRAYEQYF; v_gene: TRBV6-5; d_gene: NA; abundance: NA; j_gene: TRBJ2-7; len: 12
CDR3nt: TGTGCCAGCAGCTCCCAAAGGGTGGGTCGGGCAATCGGTGAGCAGTTCTTC; CDR3aa: CASSSQRVGRAIGEQFF; v_gene: TRBV7-8; d_gene: NA; abundance: NA; j_gene: TRBJ2-1; len: 17
CDR3nt: TGTGCCAGTAGTCCACGGACAGGGTATAGCAATCAGCCCCAGCATTTT; CDR3aa: CASSPRTGYSNQPQHF; v_gene: TRBV19; d_gene: TRBD1; abundance: NA; j_gene: TRBJ1-5; len: 16
CDR3nt: TGTGCCAGCAGCCGGACTAGCGGGGCTCAAGAGACCCAGTACTTC; CDR3aa: CASSRTSGAQETQYF; v_gene: TRBV7-2; d_gene: TRBD2; abundance: NA; j_gene: TRBJ2-5; len: 15
CDR3nt: TGTGCCAGCAGCCAAGAAGGGGCAGATACGCAGTATTTT; CDR3aa: CASSQEGADTQYF; v_gene: TRBV3-1/TRBV3-2; d_gene: NA; abundance: NA; j_gene: TRBJ2-3; len: 13
CDR3nt: TGCAGCGTTTCTGCCCTTCGAAACACTGAAGCTTTCTTT; CDR3aa: CSVSALRNTEAFF; v_gene: TRBV29-1; d_gene: NA; abundance: few; j_gene: TRBJ1-1; len: 13
CDR3nt: TGTGCCAGCAGTTTAAGCAACAGGGGAGACATTCAGTACTTC; CDR3aa: CASSLSNRGDIQYF; v_gene: TRBV27; d_gene: TRBD1; abundance: NA; j_gene: TRBJ2-4; len: 14
CDR3nt: TGTGCCACCAGCAGAGATCGGGGCTACGGAAACACCATATATTTT; CDR3aa: CATSRDRGYGNTIYF; v_gene: TRBV15; d_gene: NA; abundance: NA; j_gene: TRBJ1-3; len: 15
CDR3nt: TGCGCCAGCAGCTTGGGGACTGAGAGGGAGACCCAGTACTTC; CDR3aa: CASSLGTERETQYF; v_gene: TRBV5-1; d_gene: NA; abundance: once; j_gene: TRBJ2-5; len: 14
CDR3nt: TGTGCCAGCAGCTTGGCCGCGGGGGCGGGGGGGTATGGCTACACCTTC; CDR3aa: CASSLAAGAGGYGYTF; v_gene: TRBV5-4; d_gene: NA; abundance: NA; j_gene: TRBJ1-2; len: 16
CDR3nt: TGTGCCAGCAGCCCGAGCTTCGGACCTTCCGGGGAGCTGTTTTTT; CDR3aa: CASSPSFGPSGELFF; v_gene: TRBV7-2; d_gene: NA; abundance: NA; j_gene: TRBJ2-2; len: 15
CDR3nt: TGCGCCAGCAGCTCGGACAGCAATAATTCACCCCTCCACTTT; CDR3aa: CASSSDSNNSPLHF; v_gene: TRBV5-1; d_gene: NA; abundance: once; j_gene: TRBJ1-6; len: 14
CDR3nt: TGTGCCAGCAGCTTAGACGGGGGGAGGGGCTATGGCTACACCTTC; CDR3aa: CASSLDGGRGYGYTF; v_gene: TRBV7-6; d_gene: NA; abundance: few; j_gene: TRBJ1-2; len: 15
CDR3nt: TGTGCCAGCAGTGACTCAGCCGGGGCAGGTTATGGCTACACCTTC; CDR3aa: CASSDSAGAGYGYTF; v_gene: TRBV6-4; d_gene: NA; abundance: few; j_gene: TRBJ1-2; len: 15
CDR3nt: TGTGCCTGGAGGTTAAGGGACAGAGATGGAACTGAAGCTTTCTTT; CDR3aa: CAWRLRDRDGTEAFF; v_gene: TRBV30; d_gene: TRBD1; abundance: once; j_gene: TRBJ1-1; len: 15
CDR3nt: TGTGCCAGCAGAGCCCCGGGTGCGCCAGGGAGGGGGCAGTACTTC; CDR3aa: CASRAPGAPGRGQYF; v_gene: TRBV6-5; d_gene: TRBD2; abundance: NA; j_gene: TRBJ2-7; len: 15
CDR3nt: TGTGCCAGCAGCTCAGGGGGGTTGACTGAAGCTTTCTTT; CDR3aa: CASSSGGLTEAFF; v_gene: TRBV14; d_gene: TRBD1; abundance: NA; j_gene: TRBJ1-1; len: 13
CDR3nt: TGTGCCAGTAGCCCCCAGGGGAATGAGCAGTTCTTC; CDR3aa: CASSPQGNEQFF; v_gene: TRBV19; d_gene: NA; abundance: NA; j_gene: TRBJ2-1; len: 12
CDR3nt: TGTGCCAGCAGCGGTACGGGGGGCCTCACAGATACGCAGTATTTT; CDR3aa: CASSGTGGLTDTQYF; v_gene: TRBV7-2; d_gene: NA; abundance: few; j_gene: TRBJ2-3; len: 15
CDR3nt: TGTGCCAGCAAGAAGACGGGTGTGGACACTGAAGCTTTCTTT; CDR3aa: CASKKTGVDTEAFF; v_gene: TRBV2; d_gene: NA; abundance: once; j_gene: TRBJ1-1; len: 14
CDR3nt: TGTGCCAGCAGCATCCACACTGAAGCTTTCTTT; CDR3aa: CASSIHTEAFF; v_gene: TRBV7-2; d_gene: NA; abundance: NA; j_gene: TRBJ1-1; len: 11
CDR3nt: TGTGCCGGCAGCACCGGGACAGGGGATGGCTACACCTTC; CDR3aa: CAGSTGTGDGYTF; v_gene: TRBV6-5; d_gene: TRBD1; abundance: NA; j_gene: TRBJ1-2; len: 13
CDR3nt: TGTGCCAGCAGCTTGGCGCAGGGAAGCAATCAGCCCCAGCATTTT; CDR3aa: CASSLAQGSNQPQHF; v_gene: TRBV5-8; d_gene: NA; abundance: NA; j_gene: TRBJ1-5; len: 15
CDR3nt: TGCGCCAGCAGCTTGGGGGGTGCCAATGAGCAGTTCTTC; CDR3aa: CASSLGGANEQFF; v_gene: TRBV5-1; d_gene: NA; abundance: NA; j_gene: TRBJ2-1; len: 13